These 2 T cell receptor beta chains originate from one sample sequenced in a study of T-cell memory formation after mild COVID-19. Via MiXCR, TCRdb re-called the 5' RACE reads, giving one row per CDR3 protein. This table has 350,000 or so distinct CDR3 sequences, approximately 22% appearing once. Sequencing input: PBMCs or a T cell subset sorted from them (not recorded which). These receptors were obtained from a man between 18 and 35 years old who had mild COVID-19 (a few samples of this study predate the infection). Cell type and time point are not known.

This clonotype was seen a few times. This chain connects TRBV19 to TRBJ1-6; perhaps TRBD1 as D (6 bases). This CDR3 spans 14 amino acids. Trimming cost V 5 bases and J 4 bases, with 9 bases left between them. Germline V gene sequence: CDR1 LNHDA, CDR2 SQIVND (reference sequence). Here the CDR3 reads CASSAQGYNSPLHF. Written as DNA, the CDR3 is TGTGCCAGTAGTGCACAGGGTTATAATTCACCCCTCCACTTT.

The CDR3 coding sequence is TGTGCCAGCAGCTACCGGACAGGGGGCACTGAAGCTTTCTTT. It is translated as CASSYRTGGTEAFF. The chain links TRBV5-6 to TRBJ1-1; 10 bases are a match to TRBD1. The CDR3 is 14 amino acids. Germline V gene sequence: CDR1 SGHDT, CDR2 YYEEEE. The junction had 3 bases not matched to a gene; V was cut back by 3 bases and J by 4 bases. Based on the CDR3 plus reference TRBV5-6 and TRBJ1-1, the full variable domain is DAGVTQSPTHLIKTRGQQVTLRCSPKSGHDTVSWYQQALGQGPQFIFQYYEEEERQRGNFPDRFSGHQFPNYSSELNVNALLLGDSALYLCASSYRTGGTEAFFGQGTRLTVV.